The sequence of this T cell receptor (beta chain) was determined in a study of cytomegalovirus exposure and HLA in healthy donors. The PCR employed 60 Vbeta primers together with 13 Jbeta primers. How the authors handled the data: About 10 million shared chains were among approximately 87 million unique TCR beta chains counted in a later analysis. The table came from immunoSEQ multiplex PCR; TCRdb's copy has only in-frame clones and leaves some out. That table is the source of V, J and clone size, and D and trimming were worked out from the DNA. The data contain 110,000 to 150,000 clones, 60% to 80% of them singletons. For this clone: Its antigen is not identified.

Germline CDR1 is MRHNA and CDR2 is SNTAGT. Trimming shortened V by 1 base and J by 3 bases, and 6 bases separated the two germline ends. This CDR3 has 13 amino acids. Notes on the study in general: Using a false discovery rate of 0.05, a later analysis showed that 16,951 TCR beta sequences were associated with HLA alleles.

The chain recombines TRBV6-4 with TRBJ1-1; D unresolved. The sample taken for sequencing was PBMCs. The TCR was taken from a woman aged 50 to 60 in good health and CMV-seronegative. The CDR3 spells CASSDFGDTEAFF. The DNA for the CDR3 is TGTGCCAGCAGTGACTTCGGGGACACTGAAGCTTTCTTT.